Listed here are 20 T cell receptor beta chains from one sample, sequenced in a study of neoadjuvant anti-PD-1 for oral cavity cancer. Using immunoSEQ multiplex PCR, the repertoire was profiled, and TCRdb retains in-frame clones only, with some absent. Of 15,000 to 20,000 clones in the sample, over 65% were seen once. The input for sequencing was PBMCs, taken before nivolumab (anti-PD-1) treatment. These receptors originate from a person between 35 and 79 years old with oral cavity squamous cell carcinoma.

The rearrangement uses TRBV5-1 and TRBJ2-5, with D perhaps matching TRBD2 (6 bases). Germline V CDR1 and CDR2: SGHRS, YFSETQ. The CDR3 loop spans 15 amino acids. Between the trimmed V and J ends, which lost 0 bases and 1 base, there was a span of 10 bases. The CDR3 nucleotides read TGCGCCAGCAGCTTGGGGATGACTAGCCAAGAGACCCAGTACTTC. It encodes CASSLGMTSQETQYF.

The V gene is TRBV15, the J gene TRBJ2-3, with D perhaps assigned TRBD1 or TRBD2 (5 bases each). The CDR3 covers 14 residues. The V end was cut by 1 base, the J end by 4 bases, with 9 bases between. Germline CDR1 is LNHNV and CDR2 is YYDKDF (reference sequence). The CDR3 region is CATSRGGVSDTQYF. Here the CDR3 DNA reads TGTGCCACCAGCAGAGGAGGGGTGTCAGATACGCAGTATTTT.

This rearrangement joins TRBV6-5 to TRBJ2-5, with a possible D match to TRBD2 (6 bases). CDR1 MNHEY and CDR2 SVGAGI come from the germline V gene. V gave up 1 base and J gave up 4 bases, with 13 bases separating them. CDR3 length: 15 residues. The CDR3, as DNA: TGTGCCAGCAGTTACTTATCCGGGAGAGGAGAGACCCAGTACTTC. Protein: CASSYLSGRGETQYF.

The chain combines TRBV6-4 with TRBJ2-2, with 8 bases lining up with TRBD1. The CDR3 consists of 16 residues. V dropped 0 bases and J dropped 3; count of bases not matched to a gene: 3. CDR1 MRHNA and CDR2 SNTAGT come from the germline V gene. In DNA form, the CDR3 reads TGTGCCAGCAGTGACTCGACAGGGGAGGACACCGGGGAGCTGTTTTTT. It specifies CASSDSTGEDTGELFF.

This chain links TRBV29-1 with TRBJ1-1, with unresolved D. The CDR3 runs 12 residues. Germline-derived CDR1 and CDR2 are SQVTM and ANQGSEA. V lost 6 bases and J lost 5, with 13 bases in between. The DNA for the CDR3 is TGCAGCGTCGCCTTTAGGAATACTGAAGCTTTCTTT. Its protein is CSVAFRNTEAFF.

This clone was counted a few times. V is TRBV7-6 and J is TRBJ1-4, with D possibly matching TRBD1 (5 bases). The CDR3 extends over 16 amino acids. Germline CDR1 SGHVS, CDR2 FNYEAQ. The ends were cut back, 1 base at V and 5 bases at J, with 14 bases in the middle. In nucleotides, the CDR3 is TGTGCCAGCAGCTTAGGAGCGGGGCGCCCCAATGAAAAACTGTTTTTT. It encodes CASSLGAGRPNEKLFF.

The V call is TRBV6-4, the J call TRBJ1-1; 11 bases map to TRBD1. CDR1 and CDR2 (germline): MRHNA, SNTAGT. The CDR3 is made up of 14 amino acids. V shed 6 bases and J 4 bases; nucleotides not matched to a gene: 4. The CDR3 DNA follows: TGTGCCAGCAGCAATGGACAGGGGGCCACTGAAGCTTTCTTT. Translation: CASSNGQGATEAFF.

The chain couples TRBV11-2 to TRBJ2-7; D may correspond to TRBD1 or TRBD2 (5 bases each). This CDR3 contains 15 residues. Germline lookup yields CDR1 SGHAT and CDR2 FQNNGV. V was shortened by 0 bases and J by 5 bases, with 14 bases between the two germline ends. The CDR3 here is CASSLDGASWNEQYF. DNA for the CDR3: TGTGCCAGCAGCTTAGATGGGGCTAGCTGGAACGAGCAGTACTTC.

The chain has TRBV30 and TRBJ1-5; D ambiguous. This CDR3 region has 19 residues. The germline V gene has CDR1 GTSNPN and CDR2 SVGIG (reference sequence). Trimming shortened V by 0 bases and J by 2 bases, and 23 bases separated the two germline ends. This chain's CDR3 is CAWSVPGEGKIMGNQPQHF. CDR3 nucleotides: TGTGCCTGGAGTGTACCGGGTGAAGGAAAGATAATGGGCAATCAGCCCCAGCATTTT. The full variable domain, completed using reference TRBV30 and TRBJ1-5, is SQTIHQWPATLVQPVGSPLSLECTVEGTSNPNLYWYRQAAGRGLQLLFYSVGIGQISSEVPQNLSASRPQDRQFILSSKKLLLSDSGFYLCAWSVPGEGKIMGNQPQHFGDGTRLSIL.

The chain is built from TRBV11-2 and TRBJ1-1; tentatively, D is TRBD1 (6 bases). V lost 3 bases and J lost 8, with 7 bases in between. Per the germline V gene, CDR1 is SGHAT and CDR2 is FQNNGV. CDR3 length equals 11 residues. The CDR3 protein is CASSFGQEAFF. The CDR3 DNA reads as TGTGCCAGCAGCTTCGGACAGGAAGCTTTCTTT.

V usage is TRBV6-6 and J usage is TRBJ2-3, with 8 bases lining up with TRBD2. V shed 5 bases and J 4 bases; nucleotides not matched to a gene: 5. The CDR3 is 14 residues long. The germline gives CDR1 MNHNY, CDR2 SVGAGI (reference sequence). DNA of the CDR3: TGTGCCAGCAGTGGGCGGGGGGAGCCAGATACGCAGTATTTT. Translation gives CASSGRGEPDTQYF.

CDR3 nucleotides: TGTGCCAGCAGGGATCTAGCCAAAAACATTCAGTACTTC. The encoded protein is CASRDLAKNIQYF. The chain combines TRBV6-5 with TRBJ2-4; no definite D call. Germline V gene lookup returns CDR1 MNHEY and CDR2 SVGAGI. CDR3 length: 13 amino acids. V lost 6 bases and J 0 bases, leaving 6 bases between the germline ends.

CDR3 nucleotides: TGTGCCAGCAGCTCCCAGGACAGGGACTCCTACGAGCAGTACTTC. Translation gives CASSSQDRDSYEQYF. V gene TRBV7-9 combines with J gene TRBJ2-7, with TRBD1 matching 8 bases. The CDR3 runs 15 residues. Per the germline V gene, CDR1 is SEHNR and CDR2 is FQNEAQ (reference sequence). Trimming took 4 bases from V and 0 from J; bases not matched to a gene: 5.

This chain connects TRBV20-1 to TRBJ1-2, with a possible D match to TRBD1 (5 bases). CDR3 length equals 10 residues. Trimming took off 7 bases at V and 4 bases at J, with 7 bases between the two ends. Germline CDR1 reads DFQATT; CDR2 reads SNEGSKA (reference sequence). DNA for the CDR3: TGCAGTGTAGACAGCTATGGCTACACCTTC. Protein: CSVDSYGYTF.

This chain links TRBV6-6 with TRBJ1-3, with no clear D. The ends were cut back, 8 bases at V and 8 bases at J, with 13 bases in the middle. Germline CDR1 MNHNY, CDR2 SVGAGI (reference sequence). The CDR3 contains 12 residues. This CDR3 reads CASAHPQDTIYF. The CDR3 DNA reads TGTGCCAGCGCGCACCCGCAGGACACCATATATTTT.

The chain carries TRBV6-5 and TRBJ1-4; D not certain. Germline V lookup: CDR1 MNHEY, CDR2 SVGAGI. V lost 0 bases to trimming and J lost 7 bases, with 9 bases between them. The CDR3 has 14 amino acids. CDR3 in amino acids: CASSYSSWSEKLFF. In DNA, the CDR3 is TGTGCCAGCAGTTACTCAAGTTGGAGTGAAAAACTGTTTTTT.

The chain links TRBV7-6 to TRBJ2-3; tentative D call: TRBD2 (5 bases). Germline V lookup: CDR1 SGHVS, CDR2 FNYEAQ. The V end was cut by 5 bases, the J end by 4 bases, with 10 bases between. The CDR3 covers 13 residues. The CDR3: CASSPQEADTQYF. CDR3 DNA: TGTGCCAGCAGCCCCCAGGAGGCAGATACGCAGTATTTT.

The CDR3 region is CSGLGIQGLETQYF. Here the CDR3 DNA reads TGCAGCGGACTCGGGATCCAGGGGTTGGAGACCCAGTACTTC. The chain links TRBV29-1 to TRBJ2-5; tentative D call: TRBD1 (6 bases). V was trimmed by 7 bases and J by 5 bases, leaving 20 bases between them. The CDR3 is made up of 14 amino acids. From germline, CDR1 is SQVTM and CDR2 ANQGSEA.

J is TRBJ2-3 and V is TRBV5-1; D is unclear. The CDR3 extends over 15 amino acids. Germline CDR1 is SGHRS and CDR2 is YFSETQ. Trimming removed 4 bases at V and 0 bases at J, with 12 bases between. The CDR3 nucleotides are TGCGCCAGCAGCGCATGGACGCCGAGCACAGATACGCAGTATTTT. Translating gives CASSAWTPSTDTQYF.

This chain connects TRBV11-2 to TRBJ2-1, with 9 bases aligning to TRBD2. CDR1 and CDR2 from the germline V gene are SGHAT and FQNNGV. V lost 1 base and J lost 7; bases outside the gene matches: 8. The CDR3 has 16 amino acids. This chain's CDR3 is CASSLGFSGSGNEQFF. For the CDR3, the DNA is TGTGCCAGCAGCTTAGGGTTTAGCGGGAGTGGTAATGAGCAGTTCTTC.